Below, 5 T cell receptor beta chains from the same sample are listed, as sequenced in a study of Tregs in tolerant kidney transplant recipients. Only in-frame clones appear in the TCRdb table, and some are missing; sequencing was by immunoSEQ multiplex PCR. The table records 200,000 to 300,000 clones, roughly 84% of them present only once. Sequencing input: CD4+ T cells from blood. These receptors were obtained from a human donor in good health.

J is TRBJ2-7 and V is TRBV4-1; TRBD2 matches at 7 bases. Unmatched junction bases numbered 14, after V lost 4 bases and J lost 5 bases. Germline values: CDR1 MGHRA, CDR2 YSYEKL. The CDR3 totals 16 residues. The CDR3 region has the DNA TGCGCCAGCAGCCCCTCTTGGGCGGGAGAAGGGCACGAGCAGTACTTC. The encoded protein is CASSPSWAGEGHEQYF.

V and J are TRBV27 and TRBJ1-3; 9 bases are a match to TRBD1. Germline V CDR1 and CDR2: MNHEY, SMNVEV (reference sequence). The CDR3 is made up of 16 amino acids. V gave up 0 bases and J gave up 4 bases; unmatched junction bases: 4. CDR3 nucleotide sequence: TGTGCCAGCAGTTTATCTTACAGGGGGCCAGGAAACACCATATATTTT. Translation: CASSLSYRGPGNTIYF.

V usage is TRBV19 and J usage is TRBJ2-6; D is perhaps TRBD1 (6 bases). Germline V gene lookup returns CDR1 LNHDA and CDR2 SQIVND (reference sequence). This CDR3 has 17 amino acids. Trimming left V 3 bases short and J 0 bases short, with 12 bases between. CDR3 sequence (DNA): TGTGCCAGTAGTATGGGGGCCCAACGCTCTGGGGCCAACGTCCTGACTTTC. It specifies CASSMGAQRSGANVLTF. The full variable domain, in which reference TRBV19 and TRBJ2-6 provide the parts outside the CDR3, is DGGITQSPKYLFRKEGQNVTLSCEQNLNHDAMYWYRQDPGQGLRLIYYSQIVNDFQKGDIAEGYSVSREKKESFPLTVTSAQKNPTAFYLCASSMGAQRSGANVLTFGAGSRLTVL.

This clone came up once. The chain carries TRBV6-1 and TRBJ1-2, with no clear D. The CDR3 has 14 amino acids. V shed 2 bases and J shed 3 bases, with 10 bases lying between them. Germline values: CDR1 MNHNS, CDR2 SASEGT. The CDR3 DNA sequence: TGTGCCAGCAGTGAAAATGGGAGGTACTATGGCTACACCTTC. This codes for CASSENGRYYGYTF.

V gene TRBV6-1 combines with J gene TRBJ1-1; TRBD1 matches 7 bases. Per germline, CDR1 MNHNS and CDR2 SASEGT. This CDR3 has 13 amino acids. With 6 bases clipped from V and 10 bases from J, the junction kept 11 bases outside the gene matches. CDR3 DNA: TGTGCCAGCAGACCGGACCGGACAGGCGGAGCTTTCTTT. Amino acids: CASRPDRTGGAFF.